This TCR beta chain was documented in a study of shared clonotypes between healthy human individuals. Naive CD8 cells comprised CD45RO-negative, CCR7-positively selected cells, excluding terminally differentiated effector memory CD45RA+ cells. Clones were sequenced by immunoSEQ multiplex PCR, and TCRdb holds only the in-frame ones, with some missing. The table lists 500,000 to 700,000 clones, about 95% of them singletons. Trimming pared 0 bases from V and 3 bases from J, leaving 16 bases between. In germline, CDR1 is SGDLS, CDR2 YYNGEE. The CDR3 spans 16 residues. This receptor was identified in a woman under 40 in good health. Sequenced input: naive CD8+ T cells sorted from blood. This chain links TRBV9 with TRBJ2-7, with D possibly TRBD1 on 7 matching bases. The CDR3 bases are TGTGCCAGCAGCGTAGAAGGAGGGGGCGCAGACTACGAGCAGTACTTC. It codes for CASSVEGGGADYEQYF.